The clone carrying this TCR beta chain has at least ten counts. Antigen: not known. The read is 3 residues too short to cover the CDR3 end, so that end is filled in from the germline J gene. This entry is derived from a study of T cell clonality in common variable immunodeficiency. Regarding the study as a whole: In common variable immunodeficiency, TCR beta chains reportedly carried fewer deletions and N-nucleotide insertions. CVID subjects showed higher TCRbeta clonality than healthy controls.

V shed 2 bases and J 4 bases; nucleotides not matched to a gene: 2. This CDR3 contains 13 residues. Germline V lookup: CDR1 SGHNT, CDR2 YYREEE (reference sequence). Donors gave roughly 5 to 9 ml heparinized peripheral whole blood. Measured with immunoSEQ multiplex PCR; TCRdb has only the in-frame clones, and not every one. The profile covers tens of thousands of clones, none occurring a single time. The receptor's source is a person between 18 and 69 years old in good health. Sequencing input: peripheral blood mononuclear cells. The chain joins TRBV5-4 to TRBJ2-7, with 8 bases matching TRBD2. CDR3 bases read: TGTGCCAGCAGCTTCGGGGGGGCGTACGAG. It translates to CASSFGGAYE. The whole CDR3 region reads CASSFGGAYEQYF. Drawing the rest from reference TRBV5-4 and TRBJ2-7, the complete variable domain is ETGVTQSPTHLIKTRGQQVTLRCSSQSGHNTVSWYQQALGQGPQFIFQYYREEENGRGNFPPRFSGLQFPNYSSELNVNALELDDSALYLCASSFGGAYEQYFGPGTRLTVT.